This T cell receptor (beta chain) was observed in a study of OX40 agonist ivuxolimab in advanced cancers. The V and J ends lost 0 bases and 5 bases respectively, with 8 bases between them. This CDR3 spans 14 amino acids. CDR1 and CDR2 (germline): PRHDT, FYEKMQ (reference sequence). Generated by immunoSEQ multiplex PCR, the TCRdb table keeps only in-frame clones and is missing some. The sample carries about 52,000 clones, around 93% recorded once. General study results and limits: Averaging showed that CD8+ T cells had more expanded clones than CD4+ did.

Comment on this clone: Its antigen is still unknown.

Sequenced material: CD4+ or CD8+ T cells sorted from blood, taken in a trial of the OX40 agonist ivuxolimab. J is TRBJ1-5 and V is TRBV13, with D unclear. The TCR comes from an adult with an advanced solid tumor such as melanoma, head and neck, liver or kidney cancer. CDR3 nucleotide sequence: TGTGCCAGCAGCTTAGGTGGAAGCCATCAGCCCCAGCATTTT. Its translation: CASSLGGSHQPQHF. The complete variable domain, with remaining parts taken from reference TRBV13 and TRBJ1-5, reads AAGVIQSPRHLIKEKRETATLKCYPIPRHDTVYWYQQGPGQDPQFLISFYEKMQSDKGSIPDRFSAQQFSDYHSELNMSSLELGDSALYFCASSLGGSHQPQHFGDGTRLSIL.